A single sample gave rise to the 25 T cell receptor beta chains below, sequenced in a study of cytomegalovirus exposure and HLA in healthy donors. 13 Jbeta primers and 60 Vbeta primers were used for the PCR. TCRdb's table, derived via immunoSEQ multiplex PCR, lists solely in-frame clones and lacks some. In the table there are 100,000 to 150,000 clones, roughly 83% of which are singletons. Sequencing used PBMCs. The source of these receptors is a man in his forties in good health and CMV-seronegative.

The CDR3 is CASSSASVGETQYF. In DNA form, the CDR3 reads TGCGCCAGCTCCTCGGCTAGCGTGGGGGAGACCCAGTACTTC. The J gene is TRBJ2-5, the V gene TRBV5-1; maybe TRBD2 (6 bases). Trimming took 7 bases from V and 5 from J, leaving 18 bases between them. The CDR3 extends over 14 amino acids. Germline V gene sequence: CDR1 SGHRS, CDR2 YFSETQ.

The chain carries TRBV4-3 and TRBJ2-2; D possibly corresponds to TRBD1 (5 bases). Germline lookup yields CDR1 LGHNA and CDR2 YSLEER. Trimming shortened V by 0 bases and J by 4 bases, and 21 bases separated the two germline ends. This CDR3 region has 19 residues. CDR3 DNA: TGCGCCAGCAGCCAAGACTACCCAAGGGGTGACCTTGGCACCGGGGAGCTGTTTTTT. It codes for CASSQDYPRGDLGTGELFF.

This clone was counted between two and nine times. The J gene is TRBJ1-4, the V gene TRBV6-5, with a weak D call TRBD1 (5 bases). Germline assignment: CDR1 MNHEY and CDR2 SVGAGI. V lost 7 bases and J 7 bases, leaving 16 bases between the germline ends. The CDR3 has 14 residues. DNA for the CDR3: TGTGCCAGCACCGAAACAGGACAACTTGAAAAACTGTTTTTT. It translates to CASTETGQLEKLFF.

V and J are TRBV4-3 and TRBJ2-3; D ambiguous. Germline CDR1 is LGHNA and CDR2 is YSLEER. Trimming removed 1 base at V and 5 bases at J, with 10 bases between. The CDR3 spans 14 residues. The CDR3 reads CASSQVVTQDTQYF. CDR3 sequence (DNA): TGCGCCAGCAGCCAAGTGGTCACTCAAGATACGCAGTATTTT.

The rearrangement joins TRBV6-5 to TRBJ2-2; TRBD1 matches at 11 bases. Germline CDR1 and CDR2: MNHEY and SVGAGI. V shed 5 bases and J 5 bases; nucleotides not matched to a gene: 4. CDR3 length: 15 amino acids. The CDR3 protein is CASSLDRGLTGELFF. In nucleotides, the CDR3 is TGTGCCAGCAGTCTGGACAGGGGGCTTACCGGGGAGCTGTTTTTT.

This sequence joins TRBV14 and TRBJ1-2; 7 positions match TRBD1. This CDR3 is 17 amino acids long. Germline V gene data show CDR1 as SGHDN and CDR2 as FVKESK. V shed 4 bases, J shed 2 bases, and the junction held 13 bases outside the gene matches. CDR3 loop: CASSPWTGIPLNYGYTF. DNA for the CDR3: TGTGCCAGCAGCCCTTGGACAGGAATACCCCTAAACTATGGCTACACCTTC.

The rearrangement joins TRBV19 to TRBJ1-2; perhaps TRBD1 as D (6 bases). CDR3 length equals 14 residues. The V end lost 4 bases, the J end lost 6 bases, and 15 bases lay between the germline ends. The V gene's germline CDR1 is LNHDA and CDR2 SQIVND (reference sequence). CDR3 DNA: TGTGCCAGTAGTAGGGGGCAGGTGGATGATGGCTACACCTTC. Translated, it gives CASSRGQVDDGYTF. Combining the CDR3 with reference TRBV19 and TRBJ1-2 gives the whole variable domain DGGITQSPKYLFRKEGQNVTLSCEQNLNHDAMYWYRQDPGQGLRLIYYSQIVNDFQKGDIAEGYSVSREKKESFPLTVTSAQKNPTAFYLCASSRGQVDDGYTFGSGTRLTVV.

The chain couples TRBV7-9 to TRBJ2-7, with TRBD2 identical over 7 bases. V trimming: 0 bases; J trimming: 0 bases; junction bases outside the gene matches: 11. CDR3 size: 18 residues. CDR1 and CDR2 (germline): SEHNR, FQNEAQ (reference sequence). CDR3 amino acids: CASSLAVASGPPSYEQYF. Written as DNA, the CDR3 is TGTGCCAGCAGCTTAGCCGTCGCTAGCGGCCCTCCCTCCTACGAGCAGTACTTC.

The chain joins TRBV19 to TRBJ1-1; D possibly corresponds to TRBD1 (5 bases). The CDR3 sequence is 13 residues long. Germline CDR1 is LNHDA and CDR2 is SQIVND (reference sequence). V was clipped by 5 bases and J by 1 base, with 8 bases between them. The CDR3 protein is CASSFTGNTEAFF. As DNA, the CDR3 is TGTGCCAGTAGTTTTACAGGGAACACTGAAGCTTTCTTT.

The J gene is TRBJ1-1, the V gene TRBV28; possible D gene TRBD1, 5 bases. Trimming stripped 1 base from V and 5 bases from J, with 11 bases between. The CDR3 sequence is 14 residues long. CDR1 MDHEN and CDR2 SYDVKM come from the germline V gene. Written as DNA, the CDR3 is TGTGCCAGCAGTTTATCGGGGGTGGGTACTGAAGCTTTCTTT. Translating gives CASSLSGVGTEAFF.

V gene TRBV7-9 combines with J gene TRBJ1-4, with D uncertain. Germline CDR1 reads SEHNR; CDR2 reads FQNEAQ (reference sequence). V lost 0 bases and J 0 bases, leaving 8 bases between the germline ends. The CDR3 runs 16 residues. The DNA of the CDR3 is TGTGCCAGCAGCTTAGCGCTGGGAGCAACTAATGAAAAACTGTTTTTT. This sequence encodes CASSLALGATNEKLFF.

As to this clone: The germline gene is not matched at one end of the junction; a read error may be the cause. The J gene is TRBJ2-4, the V gene TRBV4-1; the D is unclear. CDR3 size: 13 residues. CDR1 is MGHRA and CDR2 is YSYEKL in the germline V gene. The CDR3 coding sequence is TGCGCCAGCAGTCAAGCAACCAAAAACATTCAGTACTTC. Translating it yields CASSQATKNIQYF.

The rearrangement joins TRBV7-8 to TRBJ2-1, with D possibly TRBD1 on 6 matching bases. V was trimmed by 5 bases and J by 3 bases, leaving 11 bases between them. The germline V gene encodes CDR1 SGHVS and CDR2 FQNEAQ. The CDR3 runs 14 residues. The DNA of the CDR3 is TGTGCCAGCAGCGAGGACAGAGACTACAATGAGCAGTTCTTC. It codes for CASSEDRDYNEQFF.

The chain recombines TRBV6-1 with TRBJ1-1, with no clear D. The V end was cut by 7 bases, the J end by 3 bases, with 9 bases between. CDR3 size: 12 residues. Looked up from germline, CDR1 is MNHNS and CDR2 is SASEGT. CDR3 in DNA: TGTGCCAGCACCCTAGCGGACACTGAAGCTTTCTTT. Translating gives CASTLADTEAFF.

J is TRBJ2-2 and V is TRBV9; no clear D gene. Germline V gene data show CDR1 as SGDLS and CDR2 as YYNGEE. This CDR3 spans 14 amino acids. V lost 0 bases, J lost 10 bases, and 13 bases lay in between. The CDR3 loop reads CASSVGQVHAELFF. The CDR3 DNA reads as TGTGCCAGCAGCGTAGGGCAGGTGCACGCGGAGCTGTTTTTT.

J is TRBJ1-4 and V is TRBV10-2, with 9 nucleotides matching TRBD1. The trim removed 8 bases at V and 5 bases at J, leaving 0 bases unmatched. CDR1 and CDR2 from the germline V gene are WSHSY and SAAADI. This CDR3 has 12 amino acids. The CDR3 sequence is CASGTGNEKLFF. For the CDR3, the DNA is TGCGCCAGCGGGACAGGGAATGAAAAACTGTTTTTT.

The chain employs TRBV5-1 and TRBJ1-6; TRBD1 agrees at 9 bases. The CDR3 sequence is 15 residues long. Germline CDR1 and CDR2: SGHRS and YFSETQ. The V gene end was trimmed by 4 bases and the J gene end by 9 bases; junction bases not matched to a gene: 8. The CDR3 spells CASSGRGQGSSPLHF. The CDR3 DNA reads as TGCGCCAGCAGCGGGCGGGGACAGGGCTCTTCACCCCTCCACTTT.

The chain combines TRBV7-9 with TRBJ1-1; TRBD1 matches at 10 bases. The length of the CDR3 is 15 residues. V was pared by 3 bases and J by 6 bases, with 7 bases of the junction left unmatched. CDR1 SEHNR and CDR2 FQNEAQ come from the germline V gene (reference sequence). The DNA of the CDR3 is TGTGCCAGCAGCTTGGTAGACAGGGGGCTCTCTGAAGCTTTCTTT. Protein: CASSLVDRGLSEAFF.

The genes are TRBV19 and TRBJ2-3; unclear D gene. The CDR3 is 17 residues long. In germline, CDR1 is LNHDA, CDR2 SQIVND (reference sequence). V was trimmed by 6 bases and J by 0 bases, leaving 19 bases between them. CDR3 sequence: CASSLQKAARSTDTQYF. For the CDR3, the DNA is TGTGCCAGTAGCCTCCAAAAAGCCGCCCGTAGCACAGATACGCAGTATTTT. The whole variable domain, filled in from reference TRBV19 and TRBJ2-3, reads DGGITQSPKYLFRKEGQNVTLSCEQNLNHDAMYWYRQDPGQGLRLIYYSQIVNDFQKGDIAEGYSVSREKKESFPLTVTSAQKNPTAFYLCASSLQKAARSTDTQYFGPGTRLTVL.

The table lists this clone with a count of one. This sequence joins TRBV19 and TRBJ1-2; 7 bases agree with TRBD1. The CDR3 runs to 14 residues. The germline V gene has CDR1 LNHDA and CDR2 SQIVND (reference sequence). The V segment lost 7 bases and the J segment 4 bases; nucleotides outside the gene matches: 9. The CDR3 DNA is TGTGCCAGTACCCCACAGGGGCGAAGCTATGGCTACACCTTC. Translating gives CASTPQGRSYGYTF.

This sequence joins TRBV5-1 and TRBJ1-2; 7 nucleotides match TRBD1. Germline-derived CDR1 and CDR2 are SGHRS and YFSETQ. After removal of 2 bases from V and 6 bases from J, the junction contained 4 bases not matched to a gene. The CDR3 totals 13 residues. In nucleotides, the CDR3 is TGCGCCAGCAGCTTTAACAGGGGTGATGGCTACACCTTC. Translation: CASSFNRGDGYTF. The whole variable domain, filled in from reference TRBV5-1 and TRBJ1-2, reads KAGVTQTPRYLIKTRGQQVTLSCSPISGHRSVSWYQQTPGQGLQFLFEYFSETQRNKGNFPGRFSGRQFSNSRSEMNVSTLELGDSALYLCASSFNRGDGYTFGSGTRLTVV.

The chain carries TRBV4-3 and TRBJ2-5, with TRBD2 matching over 7 bases. The CDR3 has 16 amino acids. The J segment lost 2 bases and the V segment lost 1 base, leaving 7 bases of the junction unmatched. The V gene's germline CDR1 is LGHNA and CDR2 YSLEER. CDR3 DNA sequence: TGCGCCAGCAGCCAAGGGCCCAGCGGGGTACAAGAGACCCAGTACTTC. The encoded protein is CASSQGPSGVQETQYF.

The chain is built from TRBV7-9 and TRBJ2-1; 12 nucleotides align to TRBD2. V gave up 0 bases and J gave up 8 bases; unmatched junction bases: 5. This CDR3 has 16 residues. CDR1 SEHNR and CDR2 FQNEAQ come from the germline V gene (reference sequence). CDR3 sequence: CASSLALAGGPDEQFF. Here the CDR3 DNA reads TGTGCCAGCAGCTTAGCGCTAGCGGGGGGGCCTGATGAGCAGTTCTTC.

About this clone itself: An end of the junction differs from the germline gene, which may be a read error. J is TRBJ2-1 and V is TRBV7-9; 11 bases are a match to TRBD2. The CDR3 runs to 11 residues. The germline CDR1 and CDR2 sequences are SEHNR and FQNEAQ (reference sequence). The CDR3 DNA follows: TGTTCCAGCAGCGTAGCGGGAGGGGGGTTCTTC. It translates to CSSSVAGGGFF.

The rearrangement uses TRBV15 and TRBJ1-5; D perhaps matches TRBD1 (5 bases). The CDR3 is 14 amino acids. The V gene lost 2 bases and the J gene lost 3 bases, with 8 bases spanning the gap. The germline V gene has CDR1 LNHNV and CDR2 YYDKDF (reference sequence). CDR3 in DNA: TGTGCCACCAGCAGAACAGGAATCAATCAGCCCCAGCATTTT. It yields the protein CATSRTGINQPQHF. Using reference TRBV15 and TRBJ1-5 for the parts outside the CDR3, the full variable domain is DAMVIQNPRYQVTQFGKPVTLSCSQTLNHNVMYWYQQKSSQAPKLLFHYYDKDFNNEADTPDNFQSRRPNTSFCFLDIRSPGLGDTAMYLCATSRTGINQPQHFGDGTRLSIL.